Each of the 29 T cell receptor beta chains below was sequenced from the same sample in a study of beta chain features in type 1 diabetes. General study findings and limits: All four CD4+ subsets of Type 1 diabetes patients contained TCRB CDR3s that were moderately but significantly shorter.

Reverse transcription of all isolated RNA meant that expressed TCRB transcripts were sequenced. Sequenced by immunoSEQ multiplex PCR; TCRdb stores in-frame clones only, minus some. The sample carries about 180,000 clones, over 6% recorded once. These receptors have no known antigen. The sequencing input was central memory CD4+ T cells from blood. All receptors derive from a man in his late teens or twenties with type 1 diabetes.

The chain joins TRBV14 to TRBJ1-2; no firm D call. Germline-derived CDR1 and CDR2 are SGHDN and FVKESK. V lost 0 bases and J lost 6, with 20 bases in between. This CDR3 has 17 residues. CDR3 loop: CASSQEVTTRKLDGYTF. The CDR3 nucleotides read TGTGCCAGCAGCCAAGAGGTGACCACGAGGAAGTTGGATGGCTACACCTTC.

The chain employs TRBV4-3 and TRBJ2-3, with 13 positions matching TRBD2. Germline V gene data show CDR1 as LGHNA and CDR2 as YSLEER. The CDR3 runs to 17 residues. V shed 4 bases, J shed 3 bases, and the junction held 7 bases outside the gene matches. In DNA, the CDR3 is TGCGCCAGCAGCCGCCAGACTAGCGGGGGGCTTACAGATACGCAGTATTTT. Protein: CASSRQTSGGLTDTQYF.

The chain recombines TRBV27 with TRBJ2-7, with D possibly matching TRBD2 (6 bases). There are 13 residues in the CDR3. Trimming cost V 6 bases and J 6 bases, with 15 bases left between them. From germline, CDR1 is MNHEY and CDR2 SMNVEV (reference sequence). The CDR3 region is CASRGIAGSEQYF. CDR3 nucleotide sequence: TGTGCCAGCAGGGGAATCGCGGGGTCCGAGCAGTACTTC.

V is TRBV29-1 and J is TRBJ1-2, with 9 bases that match TRBD1. CDR3 length: 13 amino acids. V was clipped by 7 bases and J by 5 bases; unmatched bases: 8. Looked up from germline, CDR1 is SQVTM and CDR2 is ANQGSEA. CDR3 sequence: CSARGTGQYGYTF. CDR3 DNA: TGCAGCGCCCGAGGGACAGGGCAATATGGCTACACCTTC.

CDR3 sequence (DNA): TGTGCCAGCAGCTTAGGCAGGGGGGCTTCCTACGAGCAGTACTTC. This gives the protein CASSLGRGASYEQYF. The chain joins TRBV7-2 to TRBJ2-7; D possibly corresponds to TRBD1 (7 bases). This CDR3 is 15 amino acids long. The V gene's germline CDR1 is SGHTA and CDR2 FQGNSA. Trimming removed 1 base at V and 1 base at J, with 11 bases between.

For the CDR3, the DNA is TGTGCCAGCTCACCGGACAGGGGGCTTTTGAACACTGAAGCTTTCTTT. It translates to CASSPDRGLLNTEAFF. The J gene is TRBJ1-1, the V gene TRBV18; TRBD1 matches 11 bases. The J segment lost 0 bases and the V segment lost 3 bases, leaving 3 bases of the junction unmatched. CDR1 is KGHSH, CDR2 LQKENI, per germline. CDR3 length: 16 residues.

This CDR3 reads CASSLGGTYEQYF. The CDR3 region has the DNA TGTGCCAGCAGCTTGGGAGGGACCTACGAGCAGTACTTC. The J gene is TRBJ2-7, the V gene TRBV5-6, with D possibly matching TRBD2 (5 bases). The CDR3 has 13 residues. V lost 0 bases, J lost 2 bases, and 6 bases lay in between. Germline CDR1 is SGHDT and CDR2 is YYEEEE.

This clone appeared a few times. The chain joins TRBV9 to TRBJ1-5, with TRBD1 matching over 8 bases. Germline assignment: CDR1 SGDLS and CDR2 YYNGEE. The junction had 6 bases not matched to a gene; V was cut back by 5 bases and J by 2 bases. This CDR3 contains 15 residues. CDR3 region: CASSKGQGGNQPQHF. CDR3 bases: TGTGCCAGCAGTAAAGGACAGGGTGGCAATCAGCCCCAGCATTTT.

This clone was detected a few times. This chain joins TRBV28 and TRBJ2-7, with 11 bases fitting TRBD1. From germline, CDR1 is MDHEN and CDR2 SYDVKM. This CDR3 region has 15 residues. With 8 bases clipped from V and 0 bases from J, the junction kept 6 bases outside the gene matches. The CDR3 reads CASYGGTGGSYEQYF. The CDR3 region has the DNA TGTGCCAGCTACGGGGGGACAGGGGGCTCCTACGAGCAGTACTTC.

J is TRBJ2-7 and V is TRBV6-6, with TRBD2 as a possible D gene (5 bases). V was pared by 0 bases and J by 9 bases, with 12 bases between. The germline V gene has CDR1 MNHNY and CDR2 SVGAGI (reference sequence). This CDR3 has 13 residues. In nucleotides, the CDR3 is TGTGCCAGCAGTTACTCGAGAATCCGGGGGCAGTACTTC. Translating it yields CASSYSRIRGQYF.

Many counts were recorded for this clone. The chain is built from TRBV19 and TRBJ1-1; D gene uncertain. This CDR3 spans 14 amino acids. Trimming removed 5 bases at V and 1 base at J, with 11 bases between. The V gene's germline CDR1 is LNHDA and CDR2 SQIVND (reference sequence). CDR3 nucleotides: TGTGCCAGTAGTGCATCGGGAACGAACACTGAAGCTTTCTTT. Its translation is CASSASGTNTEAFF.

The rearrangement joins TRBV7-9 to TRBJ1-5; D remains unclear. V was pared by 4 bases and J by 0 bases, with 7 bases between. Germline assignment: CDR1 SEHNR and CDR2 FQNEAQ (reference sequence). The CDR3 length is 14 residues. CDR3 DNA sequence: TGTGCCAGCAGCTCCCAGAATAGCAATCAGCCCCAGCATTTT. It is translated as CASSSQNSNQPQHF. Filled out from reference TRBV7-9 and TRBJ1-5, the complete variable domain reads DTGVSQNPRHKITKRGQNVTFRCDPISEHNRLYWYRQTLGQGPEFLTYFQNEAQLEKSRLLSDRFSAERPKGSFSTLEIQRTEQGDSAMYLCASSSQNSNQPQHFGDGTRLSIL.

This clone was observed a few times. This chain connects TRBV27 to TRBJ1-6, with unresolved D. Trimming left V 4 bases short and J 5 bases short, with 9 bases between. The CDR3 runs to 14 residues. The germline V gene encodes CDR1 MNHEY and CDR2 SMNVEV (reference sequence). CDR3 residues: CASSSGRDNSPLHF. CDR3 DNA sequence: TGTGCCAGCAGTTCGGGGAGGGATAATTCACCCCTCCACTTT.

Only a few counts were recorded for this clone. The chain uses TRBV21-1 and TRBJ2-5; the D call in the table, TRBD2, was not verified against the DNA. TRBV21-1 is termed a pseudogene. There are 11 residues in the CDR3. This CDR3 reads CASSKKPCPYF. CDR3 DNA sequence: TGTGCCAGCAGCAAAAAGCCCTGTCCGTACTTC.

This clone has only a few counts. The chain recombines TRBV11-3 with TRBJ2-3; D might be TRBD2 (6 bases). Germline loops: CDR1 SGHNT, CDR2 YENEEA. Trimming pared 3 bases from V and 11 bases from J, leaving 18 bases between. There are 14 residues in the CDR3. CDR3 in DNA: TGTGCCAGCAGCTTTGGCGGGGCTCACCAGTTGCAGTATTTT. Its translation: CASSFGGAHQLQYF.

The chain joins TRBV7-9 to TRBJ1-6; D may be TRBD1 (6 bases). The germline CDR1 and CDR2 sequences are SEHNR and FQNEAQ (reference sequence). CDR3 length equals 14 residues. Trimming shortened V by 3 bases and J by 3 bases, and 6 bases separated the two germline ends. The CDR3 DNA reads TGTGCCAGCAGCTTGGACAGCTATAATTCACCCCTCCACTTT. Its translation: CASSLDSYNSPLHF. The variable domain in full, completed from reference TRBV7-9 and TRBJ1-6, reads DTGVSQNPRHKITKRGQNVTFRCDPISEHNRLYWYRQTLGQGPEFLTYFQNEAQLEKSRLLSDRFSAERPKGSFSTLEIQRTEQGDSAMYLCASSLDSYNSPLHFGNGTRLTVT.

V gene TRBV7-2 combines with J gene TRBJ2-1; 8 nucleotides align to TRBD1. The CDR3 consists of 16 residues. Germline CDR1 SGHTA, CDR2 FQGNSA. The J segment lost 4 bases and the V segment lost 5 bases, leaving 10 bases of the junction unmatched. The CDR3 region has the DNA TGTGCCAGCAGCCCTTTCCCCGGGACAGGATACAATGAGCAGTTCTTC. As protein: CASSPFPGTGYNEQFF.

In this sample, this clone turned up a few times. The chain combines TRBV30 with TRBJ2-2; 12 positions agree with TRBD2. This CDR3 comprises 17 residues. CDR1 is GTSNPN, CDR2 SVGIG, per germline (reference sequence). J lost 4 bases, V lost 2 bases, and 8 bases had no gene match. CDR3 protein: CAWSHSASGRATGELFF. For the CDR3, the DNA is TGTGCCTGGAGTCACAGCGCTAGCGGGAGGGCCACCGGGGAGCTGTTTTTT.

This clone was found a few times. This chain joins TRBV18 and TRBJ2-5, with a weak D call TRBD1 (6 bases). The CDR3 sequence is 14 residues long. V dropped 5 bases and J dropped 5 bases, with 15 bases sitting between them. Germline V CDR1 and CDR2: KGHSH, LQKENI. CDR3 loop: CASSTGTGKETQYF. CDR3 bases: TGTGCCAGCTCAACAGGTACAGGGAAGGAGACCCAGTACTTC.

This clone turned up a few times. This chain joins TRBV30 and TRBJ2-1, with TRBD2 as a possible D gene (5 bases). The CDR3 spans 15 residues. V dropped 6 bases and J dropped 7 bases, with 22 bases sitting between them. The germline CDR1 and CDR2 sequences are GTSNPN and SVGIG (reference sequence). The CDR3 coding sequence is TGTGCCTGCAATCTAGCTACTTCACCGTGGAATGAGCAGTTCTTC. Translated, it gives CACNLATSPWNEQFF.

The sample holds a few counts of this clone. The V call is TRBV5-1, the J call TRBJ2-7; 9 nucleotides match TRBD1. Losses at the gene ends were 0 bases for V and 4 bases for J; bases not matched to a gene: 5. CDR1 and CDR2 from the germline V gene are SGHRS and YFSETQ. There are 15 residues in the CDR3. CDR3 sequence (DNA): TGCGCCAGCAGCTTGGTTTCGGGACAGGGATACGAGCAGTACTTC. Translating gives CASSLVSGQGYEQYF.

The V gene is TRBV5-6, the J gene TRBJ2-3; possibly TRBD2 for D (5 bases). CDR3 length equals 14 residues. The V and J ends lost 2 bases and 1 base respectively, with 8 bases between them. Germline V gene lookup returns CDR1 SGHDT and CDR2 YYEEEE. The CDR3 DNA reads TGTGCCAGCAGCTTTCACGGGGGCACAGATACGCAGTATTTT. Protein product: CASSFHGGTDTQYF.

In its sample, this clone was seen a few times. The V and J genes are TRBV4-3 and TRBJ1-2; 7 bases align to TRBD1. The CDR3 totals 16 residues. After removal of 3 bases from V and 4 bases from J, the junction contained 11 bases not matched to a gene. Germline CDR1 and CDR2: LGHNA and YSLEER. CDR3 DNA sequence: TGCGCCAGCAGCCACGCGACAGGGCGAAGAGCCTATGGCTACACCTTC. Amino acids: CASSHATGRRAYGYTF.

This clone came up a few times. The V gene is TRBV7-8, the J gene TRBJ1-2, with no clear D. The V gene lost 1 base and the J gene lost 8 bases, with 11 bases spanning the gap. This CDR3 contains 13 residues. CDR1 is SGHVS and CDR2 is FQNEAQ in the germline V gene. The CDR3 DNA is TGTGCCAGCAGCTTAGGGGTTTCGGGAGGCTACACCTTC. Translated: CASSLGVSGGYTF. The full variable domain, in which reference TRBV7-8 and TRBJ1-2 provide the parts outside the CDR3, is GAGVSQSPRYKVAKRGQDVALRCDPISGHVSLFWYQQALGQGPEFLTYFQNEAQLDKSGLPSDRFFAERPEGSVSTLKIQRTQQEDSAVYLCASSLGVSGGYTFGSGTRLTVV.

V usage is TRBV29-1 and J usage is TRBJ1-2; 11 bases line up with TRBD1. The ends lost 7 bases at V and 3 bases at J; junction bases unmatched: 4. Germline V gene sequence: CDR1 SQVTM, CDR2 ANQGSEA. CDR3 size: 13 residues. Here the CDR3 DNA reads TGCAGCGGTGGGACAGGGGGAGACTATGGCTACACCTTC. Translated, it gives CSGGTGGDYGYTF.

This chain connects TRBV28 to TRBJ1-4; 10 bases line up with TRBD1. This CDR3 comprises 12 residues. Germline V CDR1 and CDR2: MDHEN, SYDVKM. The trim removed 10 bases at V and 6 bases at J, leaving 2 bases unmatched. The CDR3 protein is CATGTGDEKLFF. Here the CDR3 DNA reads TGTGCCACAGGGACAGGGGATGAAAAACTGTTTTTT.

The rearrangement links TRBV28 to TRBJ2-7, with 11 bases matching TRBD1. The CDR3 is 15 residues long. Germline V lookup: CDR1 MDHEN, CDR2 SYDVKM. V lost 6 bases and J lost 3; bases outside the gene matches: 7. The DNA of the CDR3 is TGTGCCAGCAGATCCCCCGGGACAGGGGGCTACGAGCAGTACTTC. Translating gives CASRSPGTGGYEQYF. The complete variable domain, with remaining parts taken from reference TRBV28 and TRBJ2-7, reads DVKVTQSSRYLVKRTGEKVFLECVQDMDHENMFWYRQDPGLGLRLIYFSYDVKMKEKGDIPEGYSVSREKKERFSLILESASTNQTSMYLCASRSPGTGGYEQYFGPGTRLTVT.

This clone has just a few counts. The chain employs TRBV28 and TRBJ2-1; D remains ambiguous. CDR1 and CDR2 (germline): MDHEN, SYDVKM. Trimming removed 7 bases at V and 5 bases at J, with 6 bases between. This CDR3 is built from 11 residues. CDR3 sequence (DNA): TGTGCCAGCATTTCCAACAATGAGCAGTTCTTC. Protein: CASISNNEQFF.

The chain has TRBV20-1 and TRBJ2-7; D unresolved. Germline V gene sequence: CDR1 DFQATT, CDR2 SNEGSKA (reference sequence). Trimming removed 5 bases at V and 8 bases at J, with 13 bases between. The CDR3 is made up of 11 amino acids. The CDR3: CSAPVTEKQYF. DNA for the CDR3: TGCAGTGCTCCTGTAACAGAGAAGCAGTACTTC.